What follows is one TCR beta chain and its context. What it binds is not known. Per the germline V gene, CDR1 is MNHNY and CDR2 is SVGAGI (reference sequence). Trimming removed 6 bases from V and 5 bases from J; junction bases left unmatched: 6. The CDR3 is made up of 14 amino acids. The source of the sample is a study of T-cell memory formation after mild COVID-19. Overall study findings and caveats: The study found contracting CD4+ clones mainly in CM and EM and contracting CD8+ clones in EMRA.

Sample barcodes and UMIs were carried by the TCR alpha and TCR beta cDNA libraries that 5'RACE generated with constant-segment primers. From the 5' RACE reads, TCRdb called clonotypes with MiXCR, one entry per CDR3 protein. The sample holds roughly 51,000 distinct CDR3 sequences, 7.3% seen once. The sample comprised PBMCs or a T cell subset sorted from them (not recorded which). The TCR comes from a man younger than 30 who had mild COVID-19 (a few samples of this study predate the infection). Cell type and time point are not known. V usage is TRBV6-6 and J usage is TRBJ2-1; the match to TRBD2 covers 8 bases. The CDR3 DNA is TGTGCCAGCAGCGACCCGGGGGGGGACAATGAGCAGTTCTTC. This gives the protein CASSDPGGDNEQFF.